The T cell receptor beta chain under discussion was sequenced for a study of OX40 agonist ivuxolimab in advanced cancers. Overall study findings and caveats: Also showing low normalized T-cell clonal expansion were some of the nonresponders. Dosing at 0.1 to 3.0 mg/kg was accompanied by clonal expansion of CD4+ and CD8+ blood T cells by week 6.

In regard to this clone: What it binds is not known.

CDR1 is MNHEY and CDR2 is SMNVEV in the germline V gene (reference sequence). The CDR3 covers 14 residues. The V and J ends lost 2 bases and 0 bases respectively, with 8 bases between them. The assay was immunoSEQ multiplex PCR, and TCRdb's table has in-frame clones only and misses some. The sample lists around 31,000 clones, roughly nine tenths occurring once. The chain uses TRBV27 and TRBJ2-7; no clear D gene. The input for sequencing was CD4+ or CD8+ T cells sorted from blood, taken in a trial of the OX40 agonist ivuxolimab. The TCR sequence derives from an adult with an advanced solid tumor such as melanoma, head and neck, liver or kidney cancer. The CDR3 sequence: CASSLEQSSYEQYF. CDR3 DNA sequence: TGTGCCAGCAGTTTAGAGCAGAGCTCCTACGAGCAGTACTTC.